This entry lists 19 T cell receptor beta chains sequenced from one sample in a study of T cell responses to AZD1222 COVID-19 vaccine. This table comes from immunoSEQ multiplex PCR, and its TCRdb copy is limited to in-frame clones, with some not included. This table has tens of thousands of clones, roughly 93% appearing once. The sequences come from peripheral blood, collected on day 0 of AZD1222 vaccination. These receptors all come from an adult in good health.

CDR3 region: CASSPRTGRNTIYF. The CDR3 region has the DNA TGTGCCAGCAGCCCCCGGACAGGGAGAAACACCATATATTTT. The chain combines TRBV4-2 with TRBJ1-3, with 8 bases matching TRBD1. From germline, CDR1 is LGHNA and CDR2 YNFKEQ. V was clipped by 4 bases and J by 5 bases; unmatched bases: 4. The CDR3 runs to 14 residues.

This clone occurred a few times. In nucleotides, the CDR3 is TGCGCCAGCAGCGGGGGAACAGGGGGACATGGCTACACCTTC. It yields the protein CASSGGTGGHGYTF. The rearrangement uses TRBV5-1 and TRBJ1-2; 8 bases line up with TRBD1. With 4 bases clipped from V and 6 bases from J, the junction kept 8 bases outside the gene matches. The CDR3 loop spans 14 amino acids. From germline, CDR1 is SGHRS and CDR2 YFSETQ.

The chain joins TRBV4-2 to TRBJ2-1, with a tentative D call TRBD2 (6 bases). Germline V gene lookup returns CDR1 LGHNA and CDR2 YNFKEQ. This CDR3 has 15 residues. Trimming removed 0 bases at V and 8 bases at J, with 14 bases between. The CDR3: CASSQDLGGRDEQFF. CDR3 sequence (DNA): TGTGCCAGCAGCCAAGATTTGGGGGGTAGGGATGAGCAGTTCTTC.

This chain joins TRBV4-2 and TRBJ1-2; the match to TRBD1 covers 7 bases. CDR1 LGHNA and CDR2 YNFKEQ come from the germline V gene. Unmatched junction bases numbered 7, after V lost 3 bases and J lost 3 bases. This CDR3 has 15 amino acids. CDR3 coding DNA: TGTGCCAGCAGCCAGGCCGACAGGGCGGACTATGGCTACACCTTC. Translating gives CASSQADRADYGYTF.

The chain combines TRBV5-1 with TRBJ1-4; D might be TRBD1 (5 bases). This CDR3 spans 14 amino acids. V lost 4 bases and J 4 bases, leaving 11 bases between the germline ends. CDR1 is SGHRS and CDR2 is YFSETQ in the germline V gene. The CDR3 DNA follows: TGCGCCAGCAGCCCTGACAGCTATAATGAAAAACTGTTTTTT. It encodes CASSPDSYNEKLFF.

The CDR3 loop is CASSPRLNGPAPRGNTIYF. Written as DNA, the CDR3 is TGTGCCAGCTCACCACGGTTAAACGGACCTGCCCCGAGGGGAAACACCATATATTTT. The gene calls are TRBV18 and TRBJ1-3; D call uncertain. Germline V gene data show CDR1 as KGHSH and CDR2 as LQKENI. The CDR3 covers 19 residues. V was trimmed by 1 base and J by 4 bases, leaving 23 bases between them.

This chain joins TRBV2 and TRBJ1-5; D not resolved. The germline V gene has CDR1 SNHLY and CDR2 FYNNEI. Trimming shortened V by 2 bases and J by 1 base, and 6 bases separated the two germline ends. The CDR3 loop spans 14 amino acids. The CDR3 sequence is CASSEPPSNQPQHF. CDR3 DNA: TGTGCCAGCAGTGAACCGCCCAGCAATCAGCCCCAGCATTTT. Full variable domain (outside the CDR3, taken from reference TRBV2 and TRBJ1-5): EPEVTQTPSHQVTQMGQEVILRCVPISNHLYFYWYRQILGQKVEFLVSFYNNEISEKSEIFDDQFSVERPDGSNFTLKIRSTKLEDSAMYFCASSEPPSNQPQHFGDGTRLSIL.

This clone appeared a few times. The chain links TRBV4-1 to TRBJ2-5, with D perhaps given as TRBD1 or TRBD2 (5 bases each). Trimming stripped 4 bases from V and 7 bases from J, with 13 bases between. Germline V lookup: CDR1 MGHRA, CDR2 YSYEKL. The CDR3 is 13 residues long. CDR3 bases: TGCGCCAGCAGCCCCGGGACGGTCGGGACCCAGTACTTC. Residues: CASSPGTVGTQYF.

This chain joins TRBV4-1 and TRBJ2-5, with 9 positions matching TRBD2. CDR1 and CDR2 from the germline V gene are MGHRA and YSYEKL. Trimming cost V 1 base and J 2 bases; bases outside gene matches: 8. The CDR3 covers 17 residues. The CDR3 bases are TGCGCCAGCAGCCAAGGATTATTAGCGGGGGAGCAAGAGACCCAGTACTTC. Protein: CASSQGLLAGEQETQYF.

V gene TRBV7-2 combines with J gene TRBJ2-1, with D unresolved. The CDR3 runs 15 residues. CDR1 and CDR2 (germline): SGHTA, FQGNSA. V gave up 3 bases and J gave up 5 bases, with 14 bases separating them. Here the CDR3 DNA reads TGTGCCAGCAGCTTGGTTTACAGCAATAACAATGAGCAGTTCTTC. Its translation: CASSLVYSNNNEQFF. Drawing the rest from reference TRBV7-2 and TRBJ2-1, the complete variable domain is GAGVSQSPSNKVTEKGKDVELRCDPISGHTALYWYRQSLGQGLEFLIYFQGNSAPDKSGLPSDRFSAERTGGSVSTLTIQRTQQEDSAVYLCASSLVYSNNNEQFFGPGTRLTVL.

This chain connects TRBV11-2 to TRBJ1-1, with D unresolved. Trimming removed 1 base at V and 2 bases at J, with 14 bases between. From germline, CDR1 is SGHAT and CDR2 FQNNGV. The CDR3 extends over 16 amino acids. As DNA, the CDR3 is TGTGCCAGCAGCTTAGTTTGGGGAGGATCAAACACTGAAGCTTTCTTT. As protein: CASSLVWGGSNTEAFF.

This chain connects TRBV2 to TRBJ1-1; weak D call: TRBD1 (5 bases). This CDR3 comprises 11 residues. Per germline, CDR1 SNHLY and CDR2 FYNNEI. The V end lost 8 bases, the J end lost 4 bases, and 8 bases lay between the germline ends. The CDR3 nucleotides read TGTGCCAGCCCAGGGCGCACTGAAGCTTTCTTT. This translates into CASPGRTEAFF.

V and J are TRBV6-6 and TRBJ2-7; TRBD1 matches 8 bases. V dropped 7 bases and J dropped 5; count of bases not matched to a gene: 13. This CDR3 is 15 amino acids long. The germline V gene encodes CDR1 MNHNY and CDR2 SVGAGI (reference sequence). The CDR3 nucleotides are TGTGCCAGCACCGACAGGGGATCGCGTGTCCACGAGCAGTACTTC. It encodes CASTDRGSRVHEQYF.

This chain joins TRBV9 and TRBJ1-3; D not certain. Between the trimmed V and J ends, which lost 2 bases and 0 bases, there was a span of 18 bases. Germline V lookup: CDR1 SGDLS, CDR2 YYNGEE. The CDR3 has 18 residues. The chain's CDR3 is CASSVGGQRTFSGNTIYF. CDR3 nucleotides: TGTGCCAGCAGCGTCGGAGGGCAGAGGACTTTCTCTGGAAACACCATATATTTT.

This clone was seen only once. This chain links TRBV7-3 with TRBJ2-5; 10 bases fit TRBD2. The CDR3 length is 15 residues. V trimming: 5 bases; J trimming: 4 bases; junction bases outside the gene matches: 7. The germline gives CDR1 SGHTA, CDR2 FQGTGA. This chain's CDR3 is CASSHLAGAGETQYF. The DNA of the CDR3 is TGTGCCAGCAGCCACCTAGCGGGGGCGGGAGAGACCCAGTACTTC. Complete variable domain (other parts from reference TRBV7-3 and TRBJ2-5): GAGVSQTPSNKVTEKGKYVELRCDPISGHTALYWYRQSLGQGPEFLIYFQGTGAADDSGLPNDRFFAVRPEGSVSTLKIQRTERGDSAVYLCASSHLAGAGETQYFGPGTRLLVL.

The rearrangement links TRBV19 to TRBJ1-2; unclear D gene. Per germline, CDR1 LNHDA and CDR2 SQIVND (reference sequence). Trimming shortened V by 8 bases and J by 4 bases, and 8 bases separated the two germline ends. The CDR3 loop spans 11 amino acids. The CDR3: CASQRSYGYTF. The DNA for the CDR3 is TGTGCCAGTCAGAGGAGCTATGGCTACACCTTC.

This rearrangement joins TRBV6-5 to TRBJ2-1, with D unresolved. Trimming cost V 8 bases and J 5 bases, with 4 bases left between them. Germline V CDR1 and CDR2: MNHEY, SVGAGI. CDR3 length: 10 amino acids. The CDR3 sequence is CASGNNEQFF. The CDR3 nucleotides are TGTGCCAGCGGGAACAATGAGCAGTTCTTC.

The gene calls are TRBV5-1 and TRBJ2-3; maybe TRBD2 (6 bases). The length of the CDR3 is 15 residues. V was pared by 3 bases and J by 6 bases, with 17 bases between. Germline values: CDR1 SGHRS, CDR2 YFSETQ. CDR3 residues: CASSWAGRHDDTQYF. The DNA of the CDR3 is TGCGCCAGCAGCTGGGCGGGGAGGCACGATGATACGCAGTATTTT.

This chain links TRBV4-2 with TRBJ1-2, with 7 bases that match TRBD1. CDR3 length: 17 residues. Unmatched junction bases numbered 7, after V lost 0 bases and J lost 0 bases. From germline, CDR1 is LGHNA and CDR2 YNFKEQ. CDR3 nucleotides: TGTGCCAGCAGCCAAGACATCTCACAGGGGTCTAACTATGGCTACACCTTC. Protein product: CASSQDISQGSNYGYTF.